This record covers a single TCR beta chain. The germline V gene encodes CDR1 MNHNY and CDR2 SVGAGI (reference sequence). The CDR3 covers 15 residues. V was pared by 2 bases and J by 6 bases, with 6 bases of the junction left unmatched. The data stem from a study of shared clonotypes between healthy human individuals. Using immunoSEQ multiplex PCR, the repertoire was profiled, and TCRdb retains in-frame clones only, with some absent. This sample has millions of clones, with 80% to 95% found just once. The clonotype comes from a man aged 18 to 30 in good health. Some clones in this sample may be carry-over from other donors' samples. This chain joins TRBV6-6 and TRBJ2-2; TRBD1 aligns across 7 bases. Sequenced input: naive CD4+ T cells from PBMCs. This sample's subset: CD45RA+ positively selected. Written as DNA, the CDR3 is TGTGCCAGCAGTTACCCCGGGACAGCATCCGGGGAGCTGTTTTTT. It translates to CASSYPGTASGELFF.